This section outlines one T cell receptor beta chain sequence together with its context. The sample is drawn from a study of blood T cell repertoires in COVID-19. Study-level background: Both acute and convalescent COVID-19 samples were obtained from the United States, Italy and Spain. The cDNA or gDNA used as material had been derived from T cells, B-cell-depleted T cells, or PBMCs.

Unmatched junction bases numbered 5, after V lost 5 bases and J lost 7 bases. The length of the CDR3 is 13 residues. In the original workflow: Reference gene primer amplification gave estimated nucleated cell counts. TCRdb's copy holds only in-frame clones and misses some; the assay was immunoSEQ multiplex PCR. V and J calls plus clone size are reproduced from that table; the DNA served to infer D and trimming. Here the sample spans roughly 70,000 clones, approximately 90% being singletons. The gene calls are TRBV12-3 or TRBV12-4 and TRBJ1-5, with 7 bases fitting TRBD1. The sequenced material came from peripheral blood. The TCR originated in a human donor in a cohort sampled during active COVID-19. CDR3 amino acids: CASSRQGDQPQHF. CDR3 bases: TGTGCCAGCAGTCGACAGGGTGACCAGCCCCAGCATTTT.